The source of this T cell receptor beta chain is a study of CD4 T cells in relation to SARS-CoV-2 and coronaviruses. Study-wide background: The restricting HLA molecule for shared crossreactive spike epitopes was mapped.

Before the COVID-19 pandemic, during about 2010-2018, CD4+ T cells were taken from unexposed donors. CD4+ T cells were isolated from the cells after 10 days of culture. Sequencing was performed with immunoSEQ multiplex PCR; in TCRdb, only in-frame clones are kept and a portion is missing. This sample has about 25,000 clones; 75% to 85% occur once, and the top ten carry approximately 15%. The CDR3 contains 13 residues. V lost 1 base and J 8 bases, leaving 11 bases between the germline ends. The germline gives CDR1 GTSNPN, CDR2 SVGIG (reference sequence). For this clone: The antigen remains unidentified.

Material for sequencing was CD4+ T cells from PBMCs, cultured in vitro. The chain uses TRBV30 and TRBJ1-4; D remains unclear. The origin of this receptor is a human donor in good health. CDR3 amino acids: CAWSGQQGEKLFF. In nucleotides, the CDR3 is TGTGCCTGGAGTGGGCAACAAGGGGAAAAACTGTTTTTT.